Listed below are T cell receptor beta chains from one sample, sequenced in a study of blood T cell repertoires in COVID-19. Clones were read by immunoSEQ multiplex PCR, and TCRdb kept only the in-frame ones, dropping some. Of 200,000 to 300,000 clones listed, roughly nine tenths are singletons. Sequencing was performed on peripheral blood. The origin of the receptors is a man in his fifties or sixties who had recovered from COVID-19. Each CDR3 is given with its conserved first and last residue. Fields, in order: J gene, V gene, clone size, D gene, CDR3 DNA, CDR3 protein. The D gene is left open where the match is weak. Rows give clone size only sometimes, using once, few, many, or a class for an expanded clone.

J gene: TRBJ1-5
V gene: TRBV2
clone size: NA
D gene: TRBD1
CDR3 DNA: TGTGCCAGCAGAAAAGGGGCAGGGGGAAGCAATCAGCCCCAGCATTTT
CDR3 protein: CASRKGAGGSNQPQHF

J gene: TRBJ2-5
V gene: TRBV6-5
clone size: NA
D gene: NA
CDR3 DNA: TGTGCCAGCAGTTACCGTTGGGGTGGAGGAGGAGAGACCCAGTACTTC
CDR3 protein: CASSYRWGGGGETQYF

J gene: TRBJ1-2
V gene: TRBV30
clone size: NA
D gene: TRBD1
CDR3 DNA: TGTGCCTGGAGTAGGACAGGGCTTAACTATGGCTACACCTTC
CDR3 protein: CAWSRTGLNYGYTF

J gene: TRBJ1-2
V gene: TRBV5-1
clone size: NA
D gene: TRBD1
CDR3 DNA: TGCGCCAGCAGCTTGGGTCCTTGGGACAGTTCTAACTATGGCTACACCTTC
CDR3 protein: CASSLGPWDSSNYGYTF

J gene: TRBJ2-1
V gene: TRBV1
clone size: NA
D gene: NA
CDR3 DNA: TGCACCAGCAGCCAATCTGCGGGACTAGCGGGGGGGCCACCGTGTGAGCAGTTCTTC
CDR3 protein: CTSSQSAGLAGGPPCEQFF

J gene: TRBJ2-2
V gene: TRBV11-2
clone size: NA
D gene: TRBD1
CDR3 DNA: TGTGCCAGCAGCAAAAGGCGAATCGGACAGGGAGACACCGGGGAGCTGTTTTTT
CDR3 protein: CASSKRRIGQGDTGELFF

J gene: TRBJ2-3
V gene: TRBV7-6
clone size: NA
D gene: NA
CDR3 DNA: TGTGCCAGCAGCCCACCGACTGGAAGCACAGATACGCAGTATTTT
CDR3 protein: CASSPPTGSTDTQYF

J gene: TRBJ2-3
V gene: TRBV5-8
clone size: NA
D gene: TRBD1
CDR3 DNA: TGTGCCAGCAGCTCTGGCAGGGGGCATGTCACAGATACGCAGTATTTT
CDR3 protein: CASSSGRGHVTDTQYF

J gene: TRBJ1-3
V gene: TRBV5-1
clone size: NA
D gene: NA
CDR3 DNA: TGCGCCAGCAGCTTGGCCTCCGGGACAAGGGGCTCTGGAAACACCATATATTTT
CDR3 protein: CASSLASGTRGSGNTIYF

J gene: TRBJ1-1
V gene: TRBV28
clone size: NA
D gene: NA
CDR3 DNA: TGTGCCAGCAGTTTGACAGTGAACACTGAAGCTTTCTTT
CDR3 protein: CASSLTVNTEAFF

J gene: TRBJ1-1
V gene: TRBV3-1/TRBV3-2
clone size: NA
D gene: NA
CDR3 DNA: TGTGCCAGCAGCCAAGACTTAAGCCGGAACACTGAAGCTTTCTTT
CDR3 protein: CASSQDLSRNTEAFF

J gene: TRBJ2-1
V gene: TRBV7-6
clone size: once
D gene: NA
CDR3 DNA: TGTGCCAGCAGCTTAGATATCGAGTCGTTCTTC
CDR3 protein: CASSLDIESFF

J gene: TRBJ2-1
V gene: TRBV9
clone size: NA
D gene: TRBD2
CDR3 DNA: TGTGCCAGCAGCGCGGTAAGCGGGGGGGCCACTGACGAGCAGTTCTTC
CDR3 protein: CASSAVSGGATDEQFF

J gene: TRBJ1-4
V gene: TRBV5-1
clone size: NA
D gene: NA
CDR3 DNA: TGCGCCAGCAGCCCCGTTCCGGCTAATGAAAAACTGTTTTTT
CDR3 protein: CASSPVPANEKLFF

J gene: TRBJ2-1
V gene: TRBV7-2
clone size: once
D gene: TRBD1
CDR3 DNA: TGTGCCAGCAGCCCAAGGACAGGGGGGAAATACAATGAGCAGTTCTTC
CDR3 protein: CASSPRTGGKYNEQFF

J gene: TRBJ2-7
V gene: TRBV7-9
clone size: NA
D gene: NA
CDR3 DNA: TGTGCCAGCAGCTTGACAGTGAGATACGAGCAGTACTTC
CDR3 protein: CASSLTVRYEQYF

J gene: TRBJ1-2
V gene: TRBV6-6
clone size: NA
D gene: TRBD1
CDR3 DNA: TGTGCCAGCAGTTACCCCAGGGGGCCAGGCTACACCTTC
CDR3 protein: CASSYPRGPGYTF

J gene: TRBJ1-1
V gene: TRBV28
clone size: NA
D gene: NA
CDR3 DNA: TGTGCCAGCAGTTTTCCTTTGGCGGGTAACACTGAAGCTTTCTTT
CDR3 protein: CASSFPLAGNTEAFF

J gene: TRBJ1-4
V gene: TRBV19
clone size: NA
D gene: TRBD1
CDR3 DNA: TGTGCCAGTAGTATATCAGGGGGTAATGAAAAACTGTTTTTT
CDR3 protein: CASSISGGNEKLFF

J gene: TRBJ2-2
V gene: TRBV5-4
clone size: NA
D gene: NA
CDR3 DNA: TGTGCCAGCAGCTTGGCAAACACCGGGGAGCTGTTTTTT
CDR3 protein: CASSLANTGELFF

J gene: TRBJ2-2
V gene: TRBV9
clone size: NA
D gene: NA
CDR3 DNA: TGTGCCAGCCAGGGGAACACCGGGGAGCTGTTTTTT
CDR3 protein: CASQGNTGELFF

J gene: TRBJ2-3
V gene: TRBV5-4
clone size: NA
D gene: TRBD2
CDR3 DNA: TGTGCCAGCAGCGACGGGGGGGCCAGGGGAGATACGCAGTATTTT
CDR3 protein: CASSDGGARGDTQYF

J gene: TRBJ1-1
V gene: TRBV5-4
clone size: NA
D gene: NA
CDR3 DNA: TGTGCCAGCAGCCCCGATCGGGCCTTCGGGGTCTTT
CDR3 protein: CASSPDRAFGVF

J gene: TRBJ2-1
V gene: TRBV18
clone size: NA
D gene: TRBD2
CDR3 DNA: TGTGCCAGCTTTAGACTAGCGGGTGGTGATGAGCAGTTCTTC
CDR3 protein: CASFRLAGGDEQFF

J gene: TRBJ2-2
V gene: TRBV5-1
clone size: once
D gene: NA
CDR3 DNA: TGCGCCAGCAGCTTGGGTATCGACAGTGAGCTGTTTTTT
CDR3 protein: CASSLGIDSELFF

J gene: TRBJ2-3
V gene: TRBV21-1
clone size: NA
D gene: NA
CDR3 DNA: TGTGCCAGCAGCAAAGGTCCGGGGGACGTCTCAGATACGCAGTATTTT
CDR3 protein: CASSKGPGDVSDTQYF

J gene: TRBJ1-2
V gene: TRBV4-2
clone size: NA
D gene: TRBD1
CDR3 DNA: TGTGCCAGCAGCCAAGCAGGGGGCAGCTATGGCTACACCTTC
CDR3 protein: CASSQAGGSYGYTF

J gene: TRBJ1-4
V gene: TRBV24-1
clone size: NA
D gene: TRBD1
CDR3 DNA: TGTGCCACCAGTGATCGGACAGGGAGACTGTTTTTT
CDR3 protein: CATSDRTGRLFF

J gene: TRBJ2-7
V gene: TRBV2
clone size: NA
D gene: NA
CDR3 DNA: TGTGCCAGCAGTGAAGTGTCCAGGGAATGGGCCTACGAGCAGTACTTC
CDR3 protein: CASSEVSREWAYEQYF

J gene: TRBJ1-1
V gene: TRBV11-1
clone size: NA
D gene: NA
CDR3 DNA: TGTGCCAGCAGCACTCCTCGGCGGAGCACTGAAGCTTTCTTT
CDR3 protein: CASSTPRRSTEAFF

J gene: TRBJ2-2
V gene: TRBV9
clone size: NA
D gene: TRBD2
CDR3 DNA: TGTGCCAGCAGCGTAGTAGGCGGGGGGGCCCCCGGGGAGCTGTTTTTT
CDR3 protein: CASSVVGGGAPGELFF

J gene: TRBJ1-2
V gene: TRBV6-6
clone size: NA
D gene: TRBD1
CDR3 DNA: TGTGCCAGCAGTGGGCGACAGGGGGAAGACTACTATGGCTACACCTTC
CDR3 protein: CASSGRQGEDYYGYTF

J gene: TRBJ1-4
V gene: TRBV15
clone size: NA
D gene: NA
CDR3 DNA: TGTGCCACCAGCAGAGATCGGCAGACAGAAAAACTGTTTTTT
CDR3 protein: CATSRDRQTEKLFF

J gene: TRBJ2-4
V gene: TRBV11-2
clone size: NA
D gene: NA
CDR3 DNA: TGTGCCAGCAGTCCCCTTAAGGGGACCAAAAACATTCAGTACTTC
CDR3 protein: CASSPLKGTKNIQYF

J gene: TRBJ2-4
V gene: TRBV5-1
clone size: NA
D gene: NA
CDR3 DNA: TGCGCCAGCAGCTTGCAGGGAATGGGGGGCATTCAGTACTTC
CDR3 protein: CASSLQGMGGIQYF

J gene: TRBJ1-1
V gene: TRBV24-1
clone size: NA
D gene: TRBD1
CDR3 DNA: TGTGCCACCAGTGATGGACAGGGAGGCACTGAAGCTTTCTTT
CDR3 protein: CATSDGQGGTEAFF

J gene: TRBJ2-7
V gene: TRBV12-5
clone size: once
D gene: NA
CDR3 DNA: TGTGCTAGTGGTTTGGTTGTATTGGGTCGGCGCGGGGAGCAGTACTTC
CDR3 protein: CASGLVVLGRRGEQYF

J gene: TRBJ2-7
V gene: TRBV28
clone size: many
D gene: TRBD1
CDR3 DNA: TGTGCCAGCAGTTCACCCGGGACAGCCCTTCCCTACGAGCAGTACTTC
CDR3 protein: CASSSPGTALPYEQYF

J gene: TRBJ2-5
V gene: TRBV30
clone size: NA
D gene: TRBD2
CDR3 DNA: TGTGCCTGGAGTGGCGGGGGGGAGACCCAGTACTTC
CDR3 protein: CAWSGGGETQYF

J gene: TRBJ1-6
V gene: TRBV7-2
clone size: few
D gene: NA
CDR3 DNA: TGTGCCAGCAGCTTAGCGCGGGAGTCACCCCTCCACTTT
CDR3 protein: CASSLARESPLHF

J gene: TRBJ2-2
V gene: TRBV5-1
clone size: NA
D gene: TRBD1
CDR3 DNA: TGCGCCAGCCGCCCAGGACAGGGGAACACCGGGGAGCTGTTTTTT
CDR3 protein: CASRPGQGNTGELFF

J gene: TRBJ2-5
V gene: TRBV24-1
clone size: NA
D gene: TRBD1
CDR3 DNA: TGTGCCACCAGTGACGCCGAGACAGGGCGGCAAGAGACCCAGTACTTC
CDR3 protein: CATSDAETGRQETQYF

J gene: TRBJ2-1
V gene: TRBV9
clone size: NA
D gene: TRBD2
CDR3 DNA: TGTGCCAGCAGCGTAGGATTAGCGGGGGGGCACCATGAGCAGTTCTTC
CDR3 protein: CASSVGLAGGHHEQFF

J gene: TRBJ1-2
V gene: TRBV6-5
clone size: NA
D gene: TRBD1
CDR3 DNA: TGTGCCAGCAGACAAAGGACAGGGGACTATGGCTACACCTTC
CDR3 protein: CASRQRTGDYGYTF

J gene: TRBJ2-3
V gene: TRBV9
clone size: NA
D gene: TRBD1
CDR3 DNA: TGTGCCAGCAGCACCCGACAGGGGGCAGATACGCAGTATTTT
CDR3 protein: CASSTRQGADTQYF

J gene: TRBJ1-3
V gene: TRBV10-3
clone size: once
D gene: NA
CDR3 DNA: TGTGCCATCAGTGAGGGGGGGAAATCGGGAAACACCATATATTTT
CDR3 protein: CAISEGGKSGNTIYF

J gene: TRBJ1-1
V gene: TRBV11-1
clone size: NA
D gene: NA
CDR3 DNA: TGTGCCAGCAGCCCTGGACCCTACGGAGGGGACACTGAAGCTTTCTTT
CDR3 protein: CASSPGPYGGDTEAFF

J gene: TRBJ1-2
V gene: TRBV6-1
clone size: few
D gene: TRBD1
CDR3 DNA: TGTGCCAGCAGTGAAGCGCTTGGACAGGGGATGGGCTACACCTTC
CDR3 protein: CASSEALGQGMGYTF

J gene: TRBJ2-6
V gene: TRBV27
clone size: NA
D gene: NA
CDR3 DNA: TGTGCCAGCAGGCCAACCAGGCGTTCAGGGGCCAACGTCCTGACTTTC
CDR3 protein: CASRPTRRSGANVLTF

J gene: TRBJ1-5
V gene: TRBV30
clone size: few
D gene: NA
CDR3 DNA: TGTGCCGCGCAGCCCCCAGGGAGGAATCAGCCCCAGCATTTT
CDR3 protein: CAAQPPGRNQPQHF

J gene: TRBJ2-3
V gene: TRBV27
clone size: NA
D gene: TRBD2
CDR3 DNA: TGTGCCAGCAGTTTAGGAATGCGACTAGCGGGGCCCGGGGGGACGCAGTATTTT
CDR3 protein: CASSLGMRLAGPGGTQYF